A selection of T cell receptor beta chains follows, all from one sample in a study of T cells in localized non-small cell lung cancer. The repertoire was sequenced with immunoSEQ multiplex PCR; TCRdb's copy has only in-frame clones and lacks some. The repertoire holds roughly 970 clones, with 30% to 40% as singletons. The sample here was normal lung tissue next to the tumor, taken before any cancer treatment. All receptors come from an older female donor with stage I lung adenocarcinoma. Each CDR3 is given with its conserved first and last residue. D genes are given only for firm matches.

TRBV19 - CASTQVSTGELFF
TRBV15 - CATSRVGENYEQYF
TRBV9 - CASSREGTNYGYTF
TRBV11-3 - CASSLRGTPTEQYF
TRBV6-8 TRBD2 CASSPAGLAGHTDTQYF
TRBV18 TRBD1 CASSPSGQLGYTF
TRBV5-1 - CASSTGTLTYEQYF
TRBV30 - CAWTSRGSSQPQHF
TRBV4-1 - CASSQVEGYSNQPQHF
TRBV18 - CASSPTTGSVNYGYTF
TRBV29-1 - CSVRGGDVAKNIQYF
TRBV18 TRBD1 CASSPTGDTEAFF
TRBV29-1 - CSVDGPRAVHGYTF
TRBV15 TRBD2 CATSGGASGSFNTQYF
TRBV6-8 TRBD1 CASSGQGGVAYGYTF
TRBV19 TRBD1 CASSRTGGRNQPQHF
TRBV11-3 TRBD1 CASSPTGQGAGGDIQYF
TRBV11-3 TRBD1 CASSLGTGGYYNEQFF
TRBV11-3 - CASSWEREGYGYTF
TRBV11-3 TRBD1 CVSSWTGGGNIQYF
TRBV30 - CALREGDQPQHF